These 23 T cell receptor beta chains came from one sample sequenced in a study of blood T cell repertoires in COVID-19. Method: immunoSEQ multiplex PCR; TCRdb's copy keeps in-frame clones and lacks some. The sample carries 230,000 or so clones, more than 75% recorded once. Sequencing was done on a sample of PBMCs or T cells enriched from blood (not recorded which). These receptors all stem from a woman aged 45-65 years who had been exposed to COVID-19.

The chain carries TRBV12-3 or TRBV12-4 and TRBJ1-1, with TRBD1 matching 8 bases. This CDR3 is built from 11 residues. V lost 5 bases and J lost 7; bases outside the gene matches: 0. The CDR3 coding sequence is TGTGCCAGCAGTGACAGGGGTGAAGCTTTCTTT. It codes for CASSDRGEAFF.

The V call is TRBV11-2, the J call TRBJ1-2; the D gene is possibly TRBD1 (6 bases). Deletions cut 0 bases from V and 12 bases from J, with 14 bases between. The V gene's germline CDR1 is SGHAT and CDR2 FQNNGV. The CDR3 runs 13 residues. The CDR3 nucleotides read TGTGCCAGCAGCTTAGATCGTTCGGGGGGCAACACCTTC. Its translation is CASSLDRSGGNTF.

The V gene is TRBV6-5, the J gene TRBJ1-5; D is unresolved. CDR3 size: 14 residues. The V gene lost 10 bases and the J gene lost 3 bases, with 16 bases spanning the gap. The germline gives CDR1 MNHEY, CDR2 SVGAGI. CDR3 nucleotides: TGTGCCATCCGCGAGGGTTTGAACAATCAGCCCCAGCATTTT. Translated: CAIREGLNNQPQHF.

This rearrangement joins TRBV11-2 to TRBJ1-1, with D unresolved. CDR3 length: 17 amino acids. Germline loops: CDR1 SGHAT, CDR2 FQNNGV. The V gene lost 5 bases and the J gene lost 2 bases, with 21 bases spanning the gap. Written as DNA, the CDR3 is TGTGCCAGCAGCCCCCGGAAAGGGTGGCGGGAAAACACTGAAGCTTTCTTT. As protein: CASSPRKGWRENTEAFF.

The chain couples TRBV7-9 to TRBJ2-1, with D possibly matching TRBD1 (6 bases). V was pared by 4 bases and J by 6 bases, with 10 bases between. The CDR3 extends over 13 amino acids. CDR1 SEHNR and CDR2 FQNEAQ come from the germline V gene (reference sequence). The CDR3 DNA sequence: TGTGCCAGCAGCTCGGACAGCCCCAATGAGCAGTTCTTC. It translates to CASSSDSPNEQFF.

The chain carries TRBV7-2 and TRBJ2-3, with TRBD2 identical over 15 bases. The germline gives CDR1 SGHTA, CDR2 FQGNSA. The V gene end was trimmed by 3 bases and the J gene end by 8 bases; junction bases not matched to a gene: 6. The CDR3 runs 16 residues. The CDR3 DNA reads TGTGCCAGCAGCTTGTGGACTAGCGGGGGGGTTGGTACGCAGTATTTT. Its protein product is CASSLWTSGGVGTQYF.

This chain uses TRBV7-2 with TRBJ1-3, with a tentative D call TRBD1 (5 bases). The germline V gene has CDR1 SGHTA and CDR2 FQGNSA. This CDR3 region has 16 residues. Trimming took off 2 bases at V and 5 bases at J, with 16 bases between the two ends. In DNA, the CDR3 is TGTGCCAGCAGCTTAAGGGCCCCGGGGGGAAGAAACACCATATATTTT. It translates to CASSLRAPGGRNTIYF.

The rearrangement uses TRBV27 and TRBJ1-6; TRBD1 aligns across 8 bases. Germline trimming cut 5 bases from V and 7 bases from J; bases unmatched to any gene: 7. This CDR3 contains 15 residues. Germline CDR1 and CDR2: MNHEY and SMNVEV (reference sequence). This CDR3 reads CASSEKGQANSPLHF. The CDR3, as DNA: TGTGCCAGCAGTGAAAAGGGACAGGCGAATTCACCCCTCCACTTT.

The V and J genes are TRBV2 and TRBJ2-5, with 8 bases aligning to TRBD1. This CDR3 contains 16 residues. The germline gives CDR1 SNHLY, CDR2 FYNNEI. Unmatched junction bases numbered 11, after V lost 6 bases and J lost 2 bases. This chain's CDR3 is CASRFGQGRGQETQYF. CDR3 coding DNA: TGTGCCAGCAGATTCGGACAGGGAAGAGGGCAAGAGACCCAGTACTTC.

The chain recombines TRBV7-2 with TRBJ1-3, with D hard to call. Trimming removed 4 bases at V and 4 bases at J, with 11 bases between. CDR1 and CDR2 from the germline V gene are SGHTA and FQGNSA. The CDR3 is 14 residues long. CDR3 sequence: CASSSKSGGNTIYF. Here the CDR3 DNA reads TGTGCCAGCAGCTCAAAAAGTGGCGGAAACACCATATATTTT.

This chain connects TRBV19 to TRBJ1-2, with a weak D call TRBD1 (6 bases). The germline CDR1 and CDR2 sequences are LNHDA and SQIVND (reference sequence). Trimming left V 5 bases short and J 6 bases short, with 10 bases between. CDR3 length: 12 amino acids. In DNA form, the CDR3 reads TGTGCCAGTAGTCCCAGGGGTAATGGCTACACCTTC. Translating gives CASSPRGNGYTF. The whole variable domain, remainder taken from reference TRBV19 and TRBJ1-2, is DGGITQSPKYLFRKEGQNVTLSCEQNLNHDAMYWYRQDPGQGLRLIYYSQIVNDFQKGDIAEGYSVSREKKESFPLTVTSAQKNPTAFYLCASSPRGNGYTFGSGTRLTVV.

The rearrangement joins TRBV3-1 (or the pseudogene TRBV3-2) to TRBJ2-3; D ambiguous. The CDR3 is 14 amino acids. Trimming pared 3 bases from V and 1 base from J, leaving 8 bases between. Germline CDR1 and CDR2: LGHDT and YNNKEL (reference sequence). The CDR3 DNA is TGTGCCAGCAGCCATCTGGCTGGCACAGATACGCAGTATTTT. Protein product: CASSHLAGTDTQYF.

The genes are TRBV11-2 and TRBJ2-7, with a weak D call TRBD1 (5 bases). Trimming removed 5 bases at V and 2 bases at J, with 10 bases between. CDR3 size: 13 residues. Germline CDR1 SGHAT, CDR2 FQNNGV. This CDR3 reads CASSGEGAYEQYF. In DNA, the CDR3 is TGTGCCAGCAGCGGGGAAGGGGCCTACGAGCAGTACTTC.

The CDR3, as DNA: TGTGCCAGCTCACCAACGGGACAAGGGGAGAATGAAAAACTGTTTTTT. As protein: CASSPTGQGENEKLFF. The chain couples TRBV18 to TRBJ1-4, with D perhaps TRBD1 (6 bases). Germline CDR1 KGHSH, CDR2 LQKENI. V was clipped by 2 bases and J by 5 bases, with 15 bases between them. CDR3 size: 16 residues.

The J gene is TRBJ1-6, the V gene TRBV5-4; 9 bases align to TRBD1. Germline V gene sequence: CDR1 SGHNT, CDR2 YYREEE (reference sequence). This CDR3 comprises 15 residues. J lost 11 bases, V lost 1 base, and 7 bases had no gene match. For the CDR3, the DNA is TGTGCCAGCAGCTTGTATGGGACAGGGATGGCACCCCTCCACTTT. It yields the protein CASSLYGTGMAPLHF. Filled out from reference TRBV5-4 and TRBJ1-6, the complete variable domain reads ETGVTQSPTHLIKTRGQQVTLRCSSQSGHNTVSWYQQALGQGPQFIFQYYREEENGRGNFPPRFSGLQFPNYSSELNVNALELDDSALYLCASSLYGTGMAPLHFGNGTRLTVT.

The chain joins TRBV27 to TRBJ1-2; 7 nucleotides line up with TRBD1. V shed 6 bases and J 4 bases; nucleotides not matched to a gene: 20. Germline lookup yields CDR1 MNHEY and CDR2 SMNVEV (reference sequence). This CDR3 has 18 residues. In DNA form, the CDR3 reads TGTGCCAGCAGCCGAAAACCACCCGGACAGGCCCCTCTCTATGGCTACACCTTC. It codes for CASSRKPPGQAPLYGYTF.

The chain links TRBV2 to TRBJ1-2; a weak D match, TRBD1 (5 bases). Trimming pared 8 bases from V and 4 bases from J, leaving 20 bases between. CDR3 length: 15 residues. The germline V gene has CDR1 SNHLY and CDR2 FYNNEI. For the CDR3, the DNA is TGTGCCAGCGGGGAGGTGCGGGGGGAGATCTATGGCTACACCTTC. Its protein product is CASGEVRGEIYGYTF.

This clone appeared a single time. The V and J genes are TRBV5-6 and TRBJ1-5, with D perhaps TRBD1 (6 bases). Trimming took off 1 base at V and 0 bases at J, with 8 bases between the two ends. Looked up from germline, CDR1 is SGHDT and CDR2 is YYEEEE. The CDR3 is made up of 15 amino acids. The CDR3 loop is CASSLTGLSNQPQHF. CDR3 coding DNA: TGTGCCAGCAGCTTGACAGGGCTTAGCAATCAGCCCCAGCATTTT.

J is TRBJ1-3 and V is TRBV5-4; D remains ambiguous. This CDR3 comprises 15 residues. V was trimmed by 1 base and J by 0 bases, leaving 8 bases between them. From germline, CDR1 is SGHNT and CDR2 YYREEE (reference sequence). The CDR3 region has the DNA TGTGCCAGCAGCTTGTGGGCAGACTCTGGAAACACCATATATTTT. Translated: CASSLWADSGNTIYF.

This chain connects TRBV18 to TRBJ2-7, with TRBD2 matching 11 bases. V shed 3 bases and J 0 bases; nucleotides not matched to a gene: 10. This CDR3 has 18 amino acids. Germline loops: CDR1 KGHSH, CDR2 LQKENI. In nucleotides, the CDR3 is TGTGCCAGCTCACCCAGTGCTAGCGGGGGGTCAAGCTCCTACGAGCAGTACTTC. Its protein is CASSPSASGGSSSYEQYF.

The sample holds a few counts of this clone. CDR3 sequence reads: CASSQSLGDNQPQHF. The CDR3 region has the DNA TGTGCCAGCAGCCAATCTTTGGGAGACAATCAGCCCCAGCATTTT. The rearrangement uses TRBV4-2 and TRBJ1-5; D uncertain. Per the germline V gene, CDR1 is LGHNA and CDR2 is YNFKEQ. V was cut by 2 bases and J by 3 bases, with 11 bases left in between. The CDR3 has 15 amino acids.

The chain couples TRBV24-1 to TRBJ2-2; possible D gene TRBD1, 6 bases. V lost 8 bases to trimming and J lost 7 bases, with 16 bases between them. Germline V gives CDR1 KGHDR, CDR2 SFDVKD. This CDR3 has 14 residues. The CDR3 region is CATKGQGRGGELFF. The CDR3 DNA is TGTGCCACCAAAGGGCAGGGGCGAGGCGGGGAGCTGTTTTTT.

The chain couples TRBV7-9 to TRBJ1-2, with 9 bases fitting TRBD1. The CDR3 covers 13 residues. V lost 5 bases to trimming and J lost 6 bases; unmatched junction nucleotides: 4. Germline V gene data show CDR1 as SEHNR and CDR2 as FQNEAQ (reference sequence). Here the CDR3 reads CASSPGTGNGYTF. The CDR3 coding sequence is TGTGCCAGCAGCCCCGGGACAGGGAATGGCTACACCTTC.